Presented here are 29 T cell receptor beta chains from one specimen sequenced in a study of regulatory T cells in long-lasting Graves disease. The time point denotes: persistent/refractory GD, antithyroid drugs over 5 years with positive TRAb. Generation of the TCR library employed RNA extracted from PBMCs. Arm-PCR of CDR3 regions and iRepertoire HTBI primers were the basis on which TCR beta libraries were built. TCRdb re-called the multiplex PCR reads with MiXCR, one entry per CDR3 protein. The sample comprises roughly 300,000 distinct CDR3 sequences, about 18% of which are singletons, and about 29% rests with the top ten. This specimen was peripheral blood mononuclear cells (PBMCs), taken when the disease was refractory, from a patient treated with antithyroid drugs. These receptors originate from a female donor with Graves disease.

A few counts support this clonotype. This may arise from a read error, as a much more abundant clone is one base away. The chain couples TRBV7-2 to TRBJ1-1; no reliable D call. Germline V CDR1 and CDR2: SGHTA, FQGNSA. There are 13 residues in the CDR3. The ends were cut back, 4 bases at V and 1 base at J, with 7 bases in the middle. CDR3 DNA sequence: TGTGCCAGCAGCTCACAGCCGAACACTGAAGCTTTCTTT. The encoded protein is CASSSQPNTEAFF. Drawing the rest from reference TRBV7-2 and TRBJ1-1, the complete variable domain is GAGVSQSPSNKVTEKGKDVELRCDPISGHTALYWYRQSLGQGLEFLIYFQGNSAPDKSGLPSDRFSAERTGGSVSTLTIQRTQQEDSAVYLCASSSQPNTEAFFGQGTRLTVV.

This clonotype appeared many times. The chain is built from TRBV28 and TRBJ2-7, with 9 positions matching TRBD1. There are 14 residues in the CDR3. Trimming cost V 6 bases and J 2 bases; bases outside gene matches: 5. Germline V lookup: CDR1 MDHEN, CDR2 SYDVKM. CDR3 sequence: CASRQTGGTYEQYF. The CDR3, as DNA: TGTGCCAGCAGACAGACAGGGGGAACCTACGAGCAGTACTTC.

The chain employs TRBV7-9 and TRBJ1-1; the D gene is possibly TRBD1 (5 bases). This CDR3 has 16 amino acids. The germline CDR1 and CDR2 sequences are SEHNR and FQNEAQ (reference sequence). The V end was cut by 2 bases, the J end by 1 base, with 14 bases between. In DNA form, the CDR3 reads TGTGCCAGCAGCTTACTACCCTTCGACAGGAACACTGAAGCTTTCTTT. This gives the protein CASSLLPFDRNTEAFF.

This clonotype came up many times. The chain links TRBV11-2 to TRBJ2-5; the match to TRBD1 covers 10 bases. With V trimmed by 5 bases and J by 5 bases, 5 bases remained unmatched. The germline gives CDR1 SGHAT, CDR2 FQNNGV. The CDR3 sequence is 14 residues long. CDR3 DNA sequence: TGTGCCAGCAGCACCCGGACAGGGGGTGAGACCCAGTACTTC. It specifies CASSTRTGGETQYF.

This clonotype was seen a handful of times. The chain links TRBV7-9 to TRBJ2-2; D is ambiguous. The germline V gene encodes CDR1 SEHNR and CDR2 FQNEAQ (reference sequence). V lost 5 bases, J lost 8 bases, and 6 bases lay in between. The CDR3 totals 11 residues. In DNA, the CDR3 is TGTGCCAGCAGCCCCGTAGGGGAGCTGTTTTTT. It codes for CASSPVGELFF.

This clonotype showed up many times. CDR3: CASSGLVGYEQYF. The CDR3 DNA sequence: TGTGCCAGCAGCGGACTAGTGGGTTACGAGCAGTACTTC. The chain carries TRBV7-9 and TRBJ2-7; 7 bases line up with TRBD2. The germline V gene has CDR1 SEHNR and CDR2 FQNEAQ (reference sequence). The CDR3 length is 13 residues. V lost 5 bases and J lost 4; bases outside the gene matches: 5. The full variable domain, in which reference TRBV7-9 and TRBJ2-7 provide the parts outside the CDR3, is DTGVSQNPRHKITKRGQNVTFRCDPISEHNRLYWYRQTLGQGPEFLTYFQNEAQLEKSRLLSDRFSAERPKGSFSTLEIQRTEQGDSAMYLCASSGLVGYEQYFGPGTRLTVT.

The chain joins TRBV10-3 to TRBJ2-2, with a possible D match to TRBD2 (5 bases). V gave up 9 bases and J gave up 4 bases, with 15 bases separating them. This CDR3 comprises 14 residues. From germline, CDR1 is ENHRY and CDR2 SYGVKD. The CDR3, as DNA: TGTGCCATTGCGGACTTCCGGGGCACCGGGGAGCTGTTTTTT. As protein: CAIADFRGTGELFF.

This clonotype was counted at least ten times. The V and J genes are TRBV24-1 and TRBJ1-5; 7 bases are shared with TRBD1. V shed 4 bases, J shed 0 bases, and the junction held 2 bases outside the gene matches. Germline CDR1 is KGHDR and CDR2 is SFDVKD. The CDR3 covers 15 residues. This chain's CDR3 is CATSEGTASNQPQHF. The CDR3 DNA is TGTGCCACCAGTGAGGGGACAGCTAGCAATCAGCCCCAGCATTTT.

This clonotype was seen more than once but under ten times. The chain recombines TRBV11-2 with TRBJ2-3, with TRBD2 matching 8 bases. V trimming: 1 base; J trimming: 0 bases; junction bases outside the gene matches: 3. The CDR3 runs to 16 residues. Germline CDR1 SGHAT, CDR2 FQNNGV. The CDR3 DNA sequence: TGTGCCAGCAGCTTAGCGGCTAGCGGGAGCACAGATACGCAGTATTTT. The encoded protein is CASSLAASGSTDTQYF.

This clonotype occurred many times. The chain carries TRBV11-3 and TRBJ1-6; 7 bases agree with TRBD1. Germline CDR1 is SGHNT and CDR2 is YENEEA. The CDR3 covers 14 residues. J was trimmed by 8 bases and V by 8 bases; bases with no gene match: 9. This CDR3 is CASANRGGDSPLHF. In DNA, the CDR3 is TGTGCCAGCGCCAACAGGGGTGGGGATTCACCCCTCCACTTT.

This clonotype was counted between two and nine times. V is TRBV19 and J is TRBJ2-5; D gene unclear. V was pared by 2 bases and J by 5 bases, with 9 bases between. Germline assignment: CDR1 LNHDA and CDR2 SQIVND (reference sequence). The CDR3 runs to 13 residues. The CDR3 region has the DNA TGTGCCAGTAGTATAAGGGATTCGGAGACCCAGTACTTC. Its translation is CASSIRDSETQYF. The variable domain in full, completed from reference TRBV19 and TRBJ2-5, reads DGGITQSPKYLFRKEGQNVTLSCEQNLNHDAMYWYRQDPGQGLRLIYYSQIVNDFQKGDIAEGYSVSREKKESFPLTVTSAQKNPTAFYLCASSIRDSETQYFGPGTRLLVL.

J is TRBJ2-5 and V is TRBV20-1; possibly TRBD1 for D (8 bases). V gave up 5 bases and J gave up 8 bases, with 18 bases separating them. The CDR3 is 13 residues long. Germline CDR1 is DFQATT and CDR2 is SNEGSKA (reference sequence). In DNA, the CDR3 is TGCAGTGCTGGGGGGGGGACAGGTGGAACCCAGTACTTC. This codes for CSAGGGTGGTQYF.

The chain recombines TRBV20-1 with TRBJ2-5; 14 nucleotides line up with TRBD2. Per germline, CDR1 DFQATT and CDR2 SNEGSKA (reference sequence). After removal of 6 bases from V and 5 bases from J, the junction contained 14 bases not matched to a gene. CDR3 length equals 17 residues. The CDR3 coding sequence is TGCAGTGCCCGGGGGGGGACTAGCGGGAGAACTGGGGAGACCCAGTACTTC. Amino acid sequence: CSARGGTSGRTGETQYF.

This clonotype was found a few times. The chain links TRBV6-1 to TRBJ2-2; 9 bases match TRBD1. The CDR3 runs 12 residues. Germline V lookup: CDR1 MNHNS, CDR2 SASEGT. Unmatched junction bases numbered 4, after V lost 11 bases and J lost 6 bases. The chain's CDR3 is CALRQGAGELFF. The CDR3 coding sequence is TGTGCCCTCCGACAGGGGGCCGGGGAGCTGTTTTTT.

To note about this clonotype: No conserved phenylalanine or tryptophan is present at the end of the CDR3, so a read error is the likely explanation. The chain couples TRBV2 to TRBJ2-7; D ambiguous. This CDR3 comprises 11 residues. CDR1 is SNHLY, CDR2 FYNNEI, per germline. Deletions cut 7 bases from V and 3 bases from J, with 7 bases between. The CDR3 region has the DNA TGTGCCAGCACCGCCAGCTACGAGCAGTACTCC. Protein sequence: CASTASYEQYS.

V usage is TRBV6-1 and J usage is TRBJ2-2; D call uncertain. CDR1 is MNHNS and CDR2 is SASEGT in the germline V gene. This CDR3 is built from 11 residues. Between the trimmed V and J ends, which lost 3 bases and 6 bases, there was a span of 2 bases. CDR3 coding DNA: TGTGCCAGCAGTGACGCCGGGGAGCTGTTTTTT. Amino acids: CASSDAGELFF.

Notes on this clonotype: A much more abundant neighbour one base away suggests this may be a read error. V gene TRBV18 combines with J gene TRBJ2-7; D gene ambiguous. Germline CDR1 is KGHSH and CDR2 is LQKENI. This CDR3 has 14 amino acids. The CDR3 reads CVSSPPNYSYEQYF. The CDR3 nucleotides are TGTGTCAGCTCACCACCGAACTACTCCTACGAGCAGTACTTC.

This clonotype has just a few counts. The gene calls are TRBV7-9 and TRBJ1-2; the D is unclear. V was shortened by 0 bases and J by 2 bases, with 7 bases between the two germline ends. Germline V gene sequence: CDR1 SEHNR, CDR2 FQNEAQ (reference sequence). The CDR3 runs to 14 residues. CDR3 protein: CASSLASGNYGYTF. CDR3 nucleotides: TGTGCCAGCAGCTTAGCATCGGGGAACTATGGCTACACCTTC. Filled out from reference TRBV7-9 and TRBJ1-2, the complete variable domain reads DTGVSQNPRHKITKRGQNVTFRCDPISEHNRLYWYRQTLGQGPEFLTYFQNEAQLEKSRLLSDRFSAERPKGSFSTLEIQRTEQGDSAMYLCASSLASGNYGYTFGSGTRLTVV.

The V call is TRBV12-3 or TRBV12-4, the J call TRBJ2-5; 10 bases match TRBD2. The J call could be wrong; TRBJ2-1 is a better fit for the DNA end. This CDR3 region has 17 residues. CDR3 DNA sequence: TGTGCCAGCAGTTTCGGGCTAGCGGGAGCCTATTTGCCTGAGCAGTTCTTC. Translated, it gives CASSFGLAGAYLPEQFF.

V and J are TRBV24-1 and TRBJ2-1; D is possibly TRBD1 (6 bases). Germline V gene data show CDR1 as KGHDR and CDR2 as SFDVKD. Trimming removed 4 bases from V and 9 bases from J, with 15 bases in between. CDR3 size: 14 residues. The DNA of the CDR3 is TGTGCCACCAGTGAGCTCTCCCAAGGGGGTGAGCAGTTCTTC. Its translation: CATSELSQGGEQFF.

This CDR3 reads CASSASWKGHIMNTEAFF. The DNA for the CDR3 is TGTGCCAGTAGTGCATCCTGGAAGGGACACATAATGAACACTGAAGCTTTCTTT. The chain has TRBV19 and TRBJ1-1; weak D call: TRBD1 (6 bases). The germline V gene has CDR1 LNHDA and CDR2 SQIVND (reference sequence). V was cut by 5 bases and J by 0 bases, with 22 bases left in between. This CDR3 region has 18 residues.

The genes are TRBV5-6 and TRBJ1-2, with 7 bases fitting TRBD1. Looked up from germline, CDR1 is SGHDT and CDR2 is YYEEEE. This CDR3 contains 13 residues. Trimming at V came to 4 bases and at J to 3 bases, leaving 3 bases not matched to a gene. In DNA form, the CDR3 reads TGTGCCAGCAGCACCGGACAGGACTATGGCTACACCTTC. Its protein is CASSTGQDYGYTF. Supplemented by reference TRBV5-6 and TRBJ1-2, the full variable domain reads DAGVTQSPTHLIKTRGQQVTLRCSPKSGHDTVSWYQQALGQGPQFIFQYYEEEERQRGNFPDRFSGHQFPNYSSELNVNALLLGDSALYLCASSTGQDYGYTFGSGTRLTVV.

This clonotype came up a few times. The rearrangement links TRBV4-3 to TRBJ1-4, with D possibly TRBD1 on 5 matching bases. V shed 3 bases and J shed 9 bases, with 20 bases lying between them. Germline CDR1 LGHNA, CDR2 YSLEER. The CDR3 sequence is 16 residues long. The CDR3 region is CASSHETVRGGKKLFF. CDR3 DNA: TGCGCCAGCAGCCATGAGACTGTTAGGGGTGGGAAAAAACTGTTTTTT.

This clonotype has ten or more counts. In DNA, the CDR3 is TGCGCCAGCGGCCCAGGGGATTCAACTAATGAAAAACTGTTTTTT. It is translated as CASGPGDSTNEKLFF. The chain couples TRBV5-1 to TRBJ1-4; D might be TRBD1 (6 bases). The V end lost 7 bases, the J end lost 0 bases, and 13 bases lay between the germline ends. The germline V gene encodes CDR1 SGHRS and CDR2 YFSETQ. There are 15 residues in the CDR3. Filled out from reference TRBV5-1 and TRBJ1-4, the complete variable domain reads KAGVTQTPRYLIKTRGQQVTLSCSPISGHRSVSWYQQTPGQGLQFLFEYFSETQRNKGNFPGRFSGRQFSNSRSEMNVSTLELGDSALYLCASGPGDSTNEKLFFGSGTQLSVL.

This clonotype was seen a few times. Since a much larger clone is just one base distant, this may be a read error. The V gene is TRBV7-9, the J gene TRBJ1-1; 7 bases are shared with TRBD1. The CDR3 has 13 amino acids. CDR1 is SEHNR, CDR2 FQNEAQ, per germline (reference sequence). J was trimmed by 4 bases and V by 5 bases; bases with no gene match: 4. The CDR3 here is CASSGTASTEAFF. The DNA of the CDR3 is TGTGCCAGCAGCGGGACAGCGAGCACTGAAGCTTTCTTT.

This clonotype was counted at least ten times. The genes are TRBV13 and TRBJ2-7; D is undetermined. This CDR3 spans 15 amino acids. Germline CDR1 and CDR2: PRHDT and FYEKMQ (reference sequence). Between the trimmed V and J ends, which lost 0 bases and 2 bases, there was a span of 11 bases. This chain's CDR3 is CASSLGSGPTYEQYF. CDR3 in DNA: TGTGCCAGCAGCTTAGGATCCGGGCCGACCTACGAGCAGTACTTC.

This clonotype was found many times. J is TRBJ2-5 and V is TRBV29-1; TRBD1 matches at 8 bases. CDR1 and CDR2 (germline): SQVTM, ANQGSEA. Trimming at V came to 5 bases and at J to 7 bases, leaving 6 bases not matched to a gene. The CDR3 has 12 amino acids. As DNA, the CDR3 is TGCAGCGTTATCCAGGGGGCAGTGACCCAGTACTTC. Encoded protein: CSVIQGAVTQYF.

The rearrangement links TRBV12-3 or TRBV12-4 to TRBJ2-7, with 10 positions matching TRBD1. The CDR3 runs 15 residues. J lost 5 bases, V lost 6 bases, and 10 bases had no gene match. DNA for the CDR3: TGTGCCAGCAGCCTAAGGGGACAGGGGTTCAACGAGCAGTACTTC. It is translated as CASSLRGQGFNEQYF.

This clonotype appeared many times. The chain uses TRBV20-1 and TRBJ2-7, with 9 nucleotides matching TRBD2. Germline CDR1 reads DFQATT; CDR2 reads SNEGSKA (reference sequence). The CDR3 totals 12 residues. The trim removed 6 bases at V and 4 bases at J, leaving 4 bases unmatched. The CDR3 nucleotides are TGCAGTGCCGCGGGAGGGCCTTACGAGCAGTACTTC. Its protein product is CSAAGGPYEQYF.